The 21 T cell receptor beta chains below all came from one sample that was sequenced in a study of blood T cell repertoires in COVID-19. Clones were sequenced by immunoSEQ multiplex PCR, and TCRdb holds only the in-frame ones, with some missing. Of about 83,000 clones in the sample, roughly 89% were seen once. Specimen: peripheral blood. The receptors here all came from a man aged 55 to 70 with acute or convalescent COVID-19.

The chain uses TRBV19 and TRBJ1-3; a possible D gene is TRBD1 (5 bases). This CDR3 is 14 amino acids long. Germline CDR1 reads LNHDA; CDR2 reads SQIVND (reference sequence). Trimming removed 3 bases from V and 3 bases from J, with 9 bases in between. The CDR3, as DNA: TGTGCCAGTAGTATCGGGGGTTTTGGAAACACCATATATTTT. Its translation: CASSIGGFGNTIYF. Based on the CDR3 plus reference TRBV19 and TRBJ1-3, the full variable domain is DGGITQSPKYLFRKEGQNVTLSCEQNLNHDAMYWYRQDPGQGLRLIYYSQIVNDFQKGDIAEGYSVSREKKESFPLTVTSAQKNPTAFYLCASSIGGFGNTIYFGEGSWLTVV.

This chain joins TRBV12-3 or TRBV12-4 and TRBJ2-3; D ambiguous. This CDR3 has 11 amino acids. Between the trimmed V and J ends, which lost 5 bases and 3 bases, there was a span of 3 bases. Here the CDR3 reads CASSRTDTQYF. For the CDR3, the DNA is TGTGCCAGCAGTCGGACAGATACGCAGTATTTT.

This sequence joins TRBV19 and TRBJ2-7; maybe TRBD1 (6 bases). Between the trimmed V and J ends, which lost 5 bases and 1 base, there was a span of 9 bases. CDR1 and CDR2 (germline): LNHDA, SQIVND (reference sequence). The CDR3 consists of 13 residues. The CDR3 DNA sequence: TGTGCCAGTAGTCGGACAGTGTCCTACGAGCAGTACTTC. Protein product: CASSRTVSYEQYF.

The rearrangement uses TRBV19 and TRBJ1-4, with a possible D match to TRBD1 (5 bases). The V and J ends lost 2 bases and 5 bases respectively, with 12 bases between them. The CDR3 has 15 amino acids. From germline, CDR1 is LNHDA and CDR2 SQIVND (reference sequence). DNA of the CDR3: TGTGCCAGTAGTATATCGAAGGGGAAGAATGAAAAACTGTTTTTT. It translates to CASSISKGKNEKLFF.

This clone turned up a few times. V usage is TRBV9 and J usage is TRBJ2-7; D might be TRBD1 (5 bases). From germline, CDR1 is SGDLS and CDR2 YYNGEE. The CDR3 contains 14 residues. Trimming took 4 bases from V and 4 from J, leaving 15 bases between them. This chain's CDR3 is CASSPTTGGYEQYF. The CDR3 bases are TGTGCCAGCAGCCCTACCACAGGTGGATACGAGCAGTACTTC.

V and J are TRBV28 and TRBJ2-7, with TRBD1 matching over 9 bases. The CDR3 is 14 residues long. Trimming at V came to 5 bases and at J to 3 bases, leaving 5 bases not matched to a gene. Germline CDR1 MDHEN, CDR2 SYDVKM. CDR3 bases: TGTGCCAGCAGTACAGGGGGCACGGTCTACGAGCAGTACTTC. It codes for CASSTGGTVYEQYF.

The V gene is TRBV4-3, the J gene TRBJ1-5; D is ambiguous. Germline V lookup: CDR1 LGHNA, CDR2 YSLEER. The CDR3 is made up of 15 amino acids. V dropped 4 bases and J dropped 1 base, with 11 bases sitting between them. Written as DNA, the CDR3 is TGCGCCAGCAGCCCCTTGAGAGGGAGCAATCAGCCCCAGCATTTT. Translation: CASSPLRGSNQPQHF.

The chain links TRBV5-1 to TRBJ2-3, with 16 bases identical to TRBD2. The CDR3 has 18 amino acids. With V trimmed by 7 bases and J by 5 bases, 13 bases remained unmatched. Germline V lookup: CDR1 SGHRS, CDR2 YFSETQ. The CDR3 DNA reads TGCGCCAGCGGCTCGCCCGGGACTAGCGGGGGGGCGGGAGATACGCAGTATTTT. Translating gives CASGSPGTSGGAGDTQYF.

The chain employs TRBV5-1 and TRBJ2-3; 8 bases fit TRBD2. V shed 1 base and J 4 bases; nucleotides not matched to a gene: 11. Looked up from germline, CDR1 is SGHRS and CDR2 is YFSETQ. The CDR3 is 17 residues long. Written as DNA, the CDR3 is TGCGCCAGCAGCTTGCAACCAGCGGGGGAAACTTCAGATACGCAGTATTTT. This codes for CASSLQPAGETSDTQYF.

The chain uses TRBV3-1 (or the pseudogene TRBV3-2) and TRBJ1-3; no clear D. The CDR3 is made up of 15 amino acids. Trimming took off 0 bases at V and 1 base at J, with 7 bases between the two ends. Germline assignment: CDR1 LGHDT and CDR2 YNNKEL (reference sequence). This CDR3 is CASSQDDGSGNTIYF. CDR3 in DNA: TGTGCCAGCAGCCAAGATGACGGGTCTGGAAACACCATATATTTT.

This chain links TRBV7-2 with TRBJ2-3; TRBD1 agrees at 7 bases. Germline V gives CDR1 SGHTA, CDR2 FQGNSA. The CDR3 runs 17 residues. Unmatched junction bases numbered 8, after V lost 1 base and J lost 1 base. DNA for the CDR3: TGTGCCAGCAGCTTAGGCCGCAACAGGGGTGGCACAGATACGCAGTATTTT. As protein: CASSLGRNRGGTDTQYF.

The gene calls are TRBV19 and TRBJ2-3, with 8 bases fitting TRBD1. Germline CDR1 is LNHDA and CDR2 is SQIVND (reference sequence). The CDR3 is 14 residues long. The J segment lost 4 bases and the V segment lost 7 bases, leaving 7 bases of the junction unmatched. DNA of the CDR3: TGTGCCAGTACCCTGGACAGGGAGGCAGATACGCAGTATTTT. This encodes CASTLDREADTQYF. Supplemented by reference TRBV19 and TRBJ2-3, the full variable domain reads DGGITQSPKYLFRKEGQNVTLSCEQNLNHDAMYWYRQDPGQGLRLIYYSQIVNDFQKGDIAEGYSVSREKKESFPLTVTSAQKNPTAFYLCASTLDREADTQYFGPGTRLTVL.

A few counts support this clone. The CDR3: CATGPGSYGYTF. CDR3 in DNA: TGTGCCACCGGCCCAGGAAGCTATGGCTACACCTTC. The chain is built from TRBV27 and TRBJ1-2; D unresolved. This CDR3 is 12 amino acids long. V lost 10 bases and J lost 4, with 13 bases in between. Germline V gene data show CDR1 as MNHEY and CDR2 as SMNVEV (reference sequence).

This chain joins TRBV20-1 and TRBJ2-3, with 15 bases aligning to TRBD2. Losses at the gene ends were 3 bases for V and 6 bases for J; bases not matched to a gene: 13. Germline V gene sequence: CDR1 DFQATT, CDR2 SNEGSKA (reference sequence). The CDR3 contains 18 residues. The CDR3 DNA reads TGCAGTGCTAGTCGTACCCCCGGGACTAGCGGGGGGCCCGATACGCAGTATTTT. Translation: CSASRTPGTSGGPDTQYF.

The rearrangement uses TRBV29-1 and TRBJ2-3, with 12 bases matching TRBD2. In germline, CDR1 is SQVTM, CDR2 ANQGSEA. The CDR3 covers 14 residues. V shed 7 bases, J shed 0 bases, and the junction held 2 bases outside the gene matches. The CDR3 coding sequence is TGCAGCGCCGGGACTAGCGGGAGCACAGATACGCAGTATTTT. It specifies CSAGTSGSTDTQYF.

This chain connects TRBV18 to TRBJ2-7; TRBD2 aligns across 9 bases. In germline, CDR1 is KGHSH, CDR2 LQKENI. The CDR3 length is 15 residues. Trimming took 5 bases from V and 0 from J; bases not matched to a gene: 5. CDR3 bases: TGTGCCAGCTCAATGAGCGGGGGGAGCTCCTACGAGCAGTACTTC. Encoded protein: CASSMSGGSSYEQYF.

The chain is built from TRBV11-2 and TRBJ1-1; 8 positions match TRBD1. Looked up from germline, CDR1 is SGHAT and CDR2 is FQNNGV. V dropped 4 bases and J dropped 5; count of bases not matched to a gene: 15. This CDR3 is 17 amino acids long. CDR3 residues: CASSSTTMTGDWTEAFF. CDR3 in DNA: TGTGCCAGCAGCTCTACTACAATGACAGGGGATTGGACTGAAGCTTTCTTT.

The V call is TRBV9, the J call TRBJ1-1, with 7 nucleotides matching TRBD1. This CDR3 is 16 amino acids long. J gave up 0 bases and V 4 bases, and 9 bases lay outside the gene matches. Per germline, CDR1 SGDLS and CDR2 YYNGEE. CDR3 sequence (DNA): TGTGCCAGCAGCCCTAGTCTGGGACAGTTGAACACTGAAGCTTTCTTT. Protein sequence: CASSPSLGQLNTEAFF. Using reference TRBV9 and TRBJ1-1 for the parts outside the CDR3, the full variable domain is DSGVTQTPKHLITATGQRVTLRCSPRSGDLSVYWYQQSLDQGLQFLIQYYNGEERAKGNILERFSAQQFPDLHSELNLSSLELGDSALYFCASSPSLGQLNTEAFFGQGTRLTVV.

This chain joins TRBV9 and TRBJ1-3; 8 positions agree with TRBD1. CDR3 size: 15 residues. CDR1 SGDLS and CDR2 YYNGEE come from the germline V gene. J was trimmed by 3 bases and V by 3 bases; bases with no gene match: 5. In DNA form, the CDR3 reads TGTGCCAGCAGCGGCCCAGGGGGCTTTGGAAACACCATATATTTT. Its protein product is CASSGPGGFGNTIYF.

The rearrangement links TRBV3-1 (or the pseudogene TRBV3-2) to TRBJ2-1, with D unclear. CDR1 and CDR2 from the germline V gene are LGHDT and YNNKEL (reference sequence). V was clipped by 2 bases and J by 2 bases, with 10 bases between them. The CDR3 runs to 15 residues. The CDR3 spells CASSQPAGTYNEQFF. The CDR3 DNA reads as TGTGCCAGCAGCCAACCGGCAGGAACCTACAATGAGCAGTTCTTC.

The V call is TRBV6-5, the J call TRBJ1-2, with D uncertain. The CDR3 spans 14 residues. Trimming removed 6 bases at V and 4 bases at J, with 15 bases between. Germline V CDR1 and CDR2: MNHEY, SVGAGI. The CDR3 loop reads CASRPRSSGYGYTF. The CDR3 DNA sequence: TGTGCCAGCAGACCTAGATCTTCGGGCTATGGCTACACCTTC.